This is a list of T cell receptor beta chains from one sample in a study of shared clonotypes between healthy human individuals. The table came from immunoSEQ multiplex PCR; TCRdb's copy has only in-frame clones and leaves some out. The sample lists more than 2 million clones; over 85% were seen once. Input material: naive CD8+ T cells sorted from blood. The receptors come from a man between 18 and 29 years old in good health. Each CDR3 is given with its conserved first and last residue. The D gene is left open where the match is weak. A clone size is listed for some rows: how often the clone was seen (once, few, many), or a class if it is expanded.

size	V	D	J	CDR3	DNA
-	TRBV12-1	-	TRBJ2-2	CASSFRGPRGRPTGELFF	TGTGCCAGCAGCTTTAGGGGTCCGCGGGGGAGGCCCACCGGGGAGCTGTTTTTT
-	TRBV11-2	-	TRBJ2-1	CASSLGGVEQFF	TGTGCCAGCAGCTTAGGGGGCGTCGAGCAGTTCTTC
-	TRBV25-1	-	TRBJ1-2	CASSGLESGLAGPYGYTF	TGTGCCAGCAGTGGACTCGAATCGGGGTTGGCAGGCCCCTATGGCTACACCTTC
-	TRBV27	-	TRBJ1-1	CASSLSVNANTEAFF	TGTGCCAGCAGTTTGTCGGTAAACGCGAACACTGAAGCTTTCTTT
-	TRBV25-1	TRBD2	TRBJ2-5	CASSEYVSSGGKETQYF	TGTGCCAGCAGTGAATACGTATCTAGCGGGGGTAAAGAGACCCAGTACTTC
-	TRBV30	-	TRBJ1-2	CAWSVGGTYGYTF	TGTGCCTGGAGTGTAGGAGGGACCTATGGCTACACCTTC
once	TRBV6-6	TRBD1	TRBJ2-7	CASRAIDRDHEQYF	TGTGCCAGCAGGGCCATAGACAGGGACCACGAGCAGTACTTC
-	TRBV4-1	-	TRBJ1-5	CASSHTLGQPQHF	TGCGCCAGCAGCCATACATTAGGTCAGCCCCAGCATTTT
once	TRBV5-4	-	TRBJ1-1	CASSGGGTEAFF	TGTGCCAGCAGCGGCGGCGGCACTGAAGCTTTCTTT
-	TRBV27	-	TRBJ2-2	CASLYSTGKRTGELFF	TGTGCCAGCTTGTACTCGACAGGAAAGCGCACCGGGGAGCTGTTTTTT
once	TRBV5-4	-	TRBJ1-1	CASSLADMNTEAFF	TGTGCCAGCAGCTTGGCGGACATGAACACTGAAGCTTTCTTT
-	TRBV5-6	TRBD1	TRBJ2-1	CASSTDREANNEQFF	TGTGCCAGCAGCACCGACAGGGAAGCCAACAATGAGCAGTTCTTC
-	TRBV9	-	TRBJ1-6	CASSVDSRVSYNSPLHF	TGTGCCAGCAGCGTAGATAGCAGGGTTTCCTATAATTCACCCCTCCACTTT
-	TRBV7-6	TRBD1	TRBJ2-7	CASSLGGQSHEQYF	TGTGCCAGCAGCTTAGGGGGACAGTCCCACGAGCAGTACTTC
-	TRBV27	-	TRBJ2-5	CASSLWDQETQYF	TGTGCCAGCAGTCTCTGGGATCAAGAGACCCAGTACTTC
-	TRBV6-1	TRBD1	TRBJ1-1	CASSELVRGSDAFF	TGTGCCAGCAGTGAACTCGTCAGGGGGTCAGATGCTTTCTTT
-	TRBV4-1	-	TRBJ1-6	CASSQEFTPPLHF	TGCGCCAGCAGCCAGGAATTCACCCCTCCCCTCCACTTT
once	TRBV2	TRBD2	TRBJ2-7	CASTTSGGEQYF	TGTGCCAGCACCACTAGCGGTGGCGAGCAGTACTTC
-	TRBV27	-	TRBJ1-5	CASSSLAVTGFSNQPQHF	TGTGCCAGCAGTTCCCTGGCCGTAACAGGGTTTAGCAATCAGCCCCAGCATTTT
-	TRBV2	TRBD1	TRBJ2-7	CASSESLDRVAYEQYF	TGTGCCAGCAGTGAAAGTCTGGACAGGGTTGCCTACGAGCAGTACTTC
-	TRBV19	-	TRBJ1-1	CASSTYLGEAFF	TGTGCCAGTAGTACCTACTTGGGAGAAGCTTTCTTT
few	TRBV20-1	-	TRBJ2-1	CSARDFSEQFF	TGCAGTGCCAGGGACTTTAGTGAGCAGTTCTTC
-	TRBV4-1	-	TRBJ2-7	CASSQLDGATGSYEQYF	TGCGCCAGCAGCCAACTGGACGGGGCCACCGGCTCCTACGAGCAGTACTTC
-	TRBV7-8	TRBD1	TRBJ2-3	CASSYSGTGPSTDTQYF	TGTGCCAGCAGCTACTCCGGGACAGGGCCCAGCACAGATACGCAGTATTTT
once	TRBV13	TRBD1	TRBJ2-1	CASSLSGTGDNEQFF	TGTGCCAGCAGCTTAAGCGGGACAGGGGATAATGAGCAGTTCTTC
-	TRBV5-1	TRBD2	TRBJ2-5	CASSSSGEGLETQYF	TGCGCCAGCAGCTCCTCGGGGGAGGGCCTAGAGACCCAGTACTTC
-	TRBV7-2	-	TRBJ2-7	CASSWVGSSYEQYF	TGTGCCAGCAGCTGGGTGGGGTCCTCCTACGAGCAGTACTTC
-	TRBV4-3	TRBD2	TRBJ2-1	CASSQDPLGGESNEQFF	TGCGCCAGCAGCCAAGATCCCTTGGGGGGGGAATCGAATGAGCAGTTCTTC
-	TRBV6-6	-	TRBJ1-1	CASSYQIVGEEAFF	TGTGCCAGCAGTTATCAAATAGTCGGGGAAGAAGCTTTCTTT
-	TRBV4-1	-	TRBJ1-4	CASSQAPPAETNEKLFF	TGCGCCAGCAGCCAAGCCCCTCCGGCAGAGACTAATGAAAAACTGTTTTTT
-	TRBV5-4	-	TRBJ2-7	CASSFFSYEQYF	TGTGCCAGCAGCTTTTTCTCCTACGAGCAGTACTTC
-	TRBV27	-	TRBJ2-2	CASQGLGNTGELFF	TGTGCCAGTCAAGGGTTGGGGAACACCGGGGAGCTGTTTTTT
-	TRBV27	TRBD1	TRBJ1-5	CASRGQGERNQPQHF	TGTGCCAGCAGAGGACAGGGGGAGCGCAATCAGCCCCAGCATTTT
-	TRBV6-5	-	TRBJ2-7	CASSLMAGALYEQYF	TGTGCCAGCAGCCTCATGGCGGGGGCCCTCTACGAGCAGTACTTC
-	TRBV4-1	TRBD1	TRBJ2-2	CASSGLGQGETGELFF	TGCGCCAGCAGCGGTTTAGGGCAGGGGGAGACCGGGGAGCTGTTTTTT
few	TRBV11-2	-	TRBJ1-5	CASSFGGSNQPQHF	TGTGCCAGCAGCTTTGGGGGGTCTAATCAGCCCCAGCATTTT
-	TRBV30	TRBD2	TRBJ2-1	CAWSVGAGYNEQFF	TGTGCCTGGAGTGTAGGAGCGGGGTACAATGAGCAGTTCTTC
once	TRBV2	TRBD2	TRBJ2-7	CASSRLAGDSYEQYF	TGTGCCAGCAGTCGACTAGCGGGAGATTCCTACGAGCAGTACTTC
-	TRBV7-9	-	TRBJ1-2	CASSSQGGGYTF	TGTGCCAGCAGCTCACAGGGTGGGGGCTACACCTTC
few	TRBV5-4	-	TRBJ1-1	CASSLDISSTEAFF	TGTGCCAGCAGCTTGGATATCAGCAGCACTGAAGCTTTCTTT
-	TRBV6-5	-	TRBJ2-7	CASSYARITTYEQYF	TGTGCCAGCAGTTACGCCAGGATTACGACCTACGAGCAGTACTTC
once	TRBV11-2	TRBD2	TRBJ2-1	CASSLGAGSGENPYEQFF	TGTGCCAGCAGCTTAGGGGCTGGCAGCGGGGAGAACCCCTATGAGCAGTTCTTC
-	TRBV7-9	-	TRBJ2-7	CASSLIHEQYF	TGTGCCAGCAGCCTTATTCACGAGCAGTACTTC
-	TRBV4-3	-	TRBJ1-1	CASSQSVSNTEAFF	TGCGCCAGCAGCCAATCGGTCTCGAACACTGAAGCTTTCTTT
-	TRBV5-1	-	TRBJ2-3	CASSLEEVTGITDTQYF	TGCGCCAGCAGCTTGGAGGAGGTGACGGGGATAACAGATACGCAGTATTTT
-	TRBV6-5	-	TRBJ2-7	CASSYSTGQVFYEQYF	TGTGCCAGCAGTTACTCGACGGGGCAGGTGTTCTACGAGCAGTACTTC
-	TRBV2	TRBD2	TRBJ2-1	CASIEVGAGNEQFF	TGTGCCAGCATTGAAGTGGGAGCGGGAAATGAGCAGTTCTTC
-	TRBV5-8	TRBD1	TRBJ1-2	CASSLEGAHLNGYTF	TGTGCCAGCAGCTTGGAGGGGGCTCACTTAAATGGCTACACCTTC